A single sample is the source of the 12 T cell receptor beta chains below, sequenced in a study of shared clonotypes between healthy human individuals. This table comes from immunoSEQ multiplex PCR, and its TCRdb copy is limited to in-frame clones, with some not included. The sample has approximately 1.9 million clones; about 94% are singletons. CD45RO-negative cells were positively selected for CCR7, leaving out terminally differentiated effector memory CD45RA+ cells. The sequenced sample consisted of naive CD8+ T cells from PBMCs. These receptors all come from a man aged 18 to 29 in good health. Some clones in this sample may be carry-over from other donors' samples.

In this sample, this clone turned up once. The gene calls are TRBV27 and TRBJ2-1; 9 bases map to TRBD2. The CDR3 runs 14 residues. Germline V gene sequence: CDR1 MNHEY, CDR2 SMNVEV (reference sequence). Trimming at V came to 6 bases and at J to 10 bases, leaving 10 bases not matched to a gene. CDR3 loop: CASSATSGGLEQFF. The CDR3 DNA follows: TGTGCCAGCAGCGCGACTAGCGGAGGGCTGGAGCAGTTCTTC.

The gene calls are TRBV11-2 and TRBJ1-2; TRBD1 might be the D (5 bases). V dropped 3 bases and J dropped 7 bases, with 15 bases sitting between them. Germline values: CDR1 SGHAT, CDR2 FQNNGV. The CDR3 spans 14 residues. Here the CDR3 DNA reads TGTGCCAGCAGCTTCGAACGTGGGGGAGGTGGCTACACCTTC. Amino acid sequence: CASSFERGGGGYTF.

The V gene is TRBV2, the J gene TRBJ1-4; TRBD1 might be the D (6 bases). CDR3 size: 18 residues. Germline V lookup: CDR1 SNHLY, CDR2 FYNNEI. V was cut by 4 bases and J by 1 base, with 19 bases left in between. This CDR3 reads CASSGQGQGYGTNEKLFF. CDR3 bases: TGTGCCAGCAGTGGTCAAGGCCAGGGGTATGGAACTAATGAAAAACTGTTTTTT.

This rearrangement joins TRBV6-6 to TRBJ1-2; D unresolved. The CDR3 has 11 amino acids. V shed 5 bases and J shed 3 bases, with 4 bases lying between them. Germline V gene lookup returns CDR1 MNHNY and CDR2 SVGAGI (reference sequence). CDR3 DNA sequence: TGTGCCAGCAGTCCAGACTATGGCTACACCTTC. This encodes CASSPDYGYTF.

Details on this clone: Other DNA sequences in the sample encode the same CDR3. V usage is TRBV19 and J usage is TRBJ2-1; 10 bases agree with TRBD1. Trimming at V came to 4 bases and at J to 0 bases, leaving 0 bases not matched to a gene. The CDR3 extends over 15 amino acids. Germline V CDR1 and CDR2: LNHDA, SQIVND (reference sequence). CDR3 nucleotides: TGTGCCAGTAGTAGGGACAGGGGCTCCTACAATGAGCAGTTCTTC. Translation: CASSRDRGSYNEQFF.

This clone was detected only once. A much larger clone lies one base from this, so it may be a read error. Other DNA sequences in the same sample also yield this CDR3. The CDR3 region has the DNA TGTGCCAGCAGCTTACGGGCCTACGAGCAGTACTTC. Translated: CASSLRAYEQYF. V usage is TRBV5-6 and J usage is TRBJ2-7; no definite D call. CDR3 length equals 12 residues. Germline V gives CDR1 SGHDT, CDR2 YYEEEE. The V gene lost 2 bases and the J gene lost 2 bases, with 5 bases spanning the gap. The full variable domain, with the rest looked up from reference TRBV5-6 and TRBJ2-7, is DAGVTQSPTHLIKTRGQQVTLRCSPKSGHDTVSWYQQALGQGPQFIFQYYEEEERQRGNFPDRFSGHQFPNYSSELNVNALLLGDSALYLCASSLRAYEQYFGPGTRLTVT.

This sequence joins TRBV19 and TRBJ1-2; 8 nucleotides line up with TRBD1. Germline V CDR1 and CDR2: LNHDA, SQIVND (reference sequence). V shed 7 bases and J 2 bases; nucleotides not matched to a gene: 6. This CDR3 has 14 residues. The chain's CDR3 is CASTGTGLNYGYTF. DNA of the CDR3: TGTGCCAGTACCGGGACAGGTTTAAACTATGGCTACACCTTC. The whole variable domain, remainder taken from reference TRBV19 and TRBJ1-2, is DGGITQSPKYLFRKEGQNVTLSCEQNLNHDAMYWYRQDPGQGLRLIYYSQIVNDFQKGDIAEGYSVSREKKESFPLTVTSAQKNPTAFYLCASTGTGLNYGYTFGSGTRLTVV.

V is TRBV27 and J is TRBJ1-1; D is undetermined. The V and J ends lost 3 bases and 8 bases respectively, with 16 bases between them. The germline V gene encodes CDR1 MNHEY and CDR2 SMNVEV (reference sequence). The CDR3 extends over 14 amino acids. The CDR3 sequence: CASSLKDGRREAFF. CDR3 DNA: TGTGCCAGCAGTTTGAAGGACGGCAGAAGAGAAGCTTTCTTT.

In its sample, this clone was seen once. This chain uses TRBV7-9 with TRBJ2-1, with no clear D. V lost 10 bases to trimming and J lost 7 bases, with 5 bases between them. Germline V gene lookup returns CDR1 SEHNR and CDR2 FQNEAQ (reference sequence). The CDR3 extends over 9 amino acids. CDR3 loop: CATRNEQFF. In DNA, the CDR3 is TGTGCCACGCGGAATGAGCAGTTCTTC.

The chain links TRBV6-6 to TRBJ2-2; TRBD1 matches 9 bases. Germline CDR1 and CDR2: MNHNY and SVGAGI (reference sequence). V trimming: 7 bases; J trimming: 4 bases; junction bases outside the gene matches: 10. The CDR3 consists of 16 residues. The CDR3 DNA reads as TGTGCCAGCACCTCCAGGACAGGGGTTGTCACCGGGGAGCTGTTTTTT. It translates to CASTSRTGVVTGELFF.

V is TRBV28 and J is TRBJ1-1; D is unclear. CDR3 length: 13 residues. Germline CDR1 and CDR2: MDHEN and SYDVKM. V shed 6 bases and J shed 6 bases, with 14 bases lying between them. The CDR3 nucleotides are TGTGCCAGCAGCGATACCCCTTGGGCTGAAGCTTTCTTT. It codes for CASSDTPWAEAFF.

The CDR3: CASSSGGQPSGEQYF. In DNA form, the CDR3 reads TGTGCCAGCAGCTCAGGGGGACAGCCATCCGGCGAGCAGTACTTC. V is TRBV7-9 and J is TRBJ2-7, with 7 bases that match TRBD1. J lost 6 bases, V lost 4 bases, and 12 bases had no gene match. The CDR3 length is 15 residues. Germline assignment: CDR1 SEHNR and CDR2 FQNEAQ (reference sequence).